This entry lists 29 T cell receptor beta chains sequenced from one sample in a study of cytomegalovirus exposure and HLA in healthy donors. Both 60 Vbeta primers and 13 Jbeta primers went into the PCR. Profiled with immunoSEQ multiplex PCR; TCRdb holds only in-frame clones, not every one. The table records approximately 120,000 clones, around 78% of them present only once. Sequencing was performed on PBMCs. These TCRs come from a man in his forties or fifties in good health and CMV-seronegative.

In this sample, this clone turned up a few times. The V gene is TRBV19, the J gene TRBJ2-3; TRBD1 agrees at 7 bases. J was trimmed by 1 base and V by 7 bases; bases with no gene match: 8. The CDR3 has 15 residues. Germline CDR1 reads LNHDA; CDR2 reads SQIVND (reference sequence). CDR3: CASNLQGHGTDTQYF. The DNA for the CDR3 is TGTGCCAGTAACCTACAGGGGCACGGCACAGATACGCAGTATTTT.

The chain uses TRBV28 and TRBJ2-7; 8 nucleotides line up with TRBD2. Per the germline V gene, CDR1 is MDHEN and CDR2 is SYDVKM. The CDR3 covers 15 residues. Trimming took 7 bases from V and 3 from J; bases not matched to a gene: 11. The CDR3 loop reads CASTPGGARGYEQYF. Here the CDR3 DNA reads TGTGCCAGCACCCCGGGGGGGGCGCGAGGCTACGAGCAGTACTTC.

Worth noting for this clone: At one boundary the junction diverges from the germline segment, which might be a read error. The CDR3 spells CASSLGRGPGAQYF. The DNA for the CDR3 is TGTGCTAGCAGCTTAGGTCGGGGCCCGGGGGCCCAGTACTTC. The chain couples TRBV7-7 to TRBJ2-5; maybe TRBD2 (6 bases). There are 14 residues in the CDR3. CDR1 is SSHAT and CDR2 is FNYEAQ in the germline V gene (reference sequence).

The chain has TRBV5-1 and TRBJ2-3, with D maybe TRBD2 (6 bases). Germline V CDR1 and CDR2: SGHRS, YFSETQ. There are 16 residues in the CDR3. Between the trimmed V and J ends, which lost 4 bases and 2 bases, there was a span of 17 bases. The CDR3 DNA is TGCGCCAGCAGCGACCTCGCTAGCGCTCCCACAGATACGCAGTATTTT. As protein: CASSDLASAPTDTQYF.

The chain recombines TRBV28 with TRBJ1-4; TRBD1 agrees at 9 bases. J lost 8 bases, V lost 6 bases, and 7 bases had no gene match. The CDR3 has 14 residues. CDR1 is MDHEN and CDR2 is SYDVKM in the germline V gene. The CDR3 sequence is CASSLPGQGEKLFF. The CDR3 DNA reads as TGTGCCAGCAGCTTACCGGGACAGGGAGAAAAACTGTTTTTT.

J is TRBJ2-5 and V is TRBV7-8; D may be TRBD2 (5 bases). The ends were cut back, 8 bases at V and 5 bases at J, with 15 bases in the middle. This CDR3 has 13 residues. Looked up from germline, CDR1 is SGHVS and CDR2 is FQNEAQ. CDR3 residues: CASLFGRAETQYF. CDR3 nucleotide sequence: TGTGCCAGCCTGTTCGGGCGGGCGGAGACCCAGTACTTC.

The chain is built from TRBV30 and TRBJ1-4; tentatively, D is TRBD1 (5 bases). Germline V gene lookup returns CDR1 GTSNPN and CDR2 SVGIG (reference sequence). The CDR3 consists of 14 residues. Trimming took 5 bases from V and 5 from J, leaving 15 bases between them. The CDR3 DNA follows: TGTGCCTGGCGCATCAGGGCCTGGAATGAAAAACTGTTTTTT. Its translation is CAWRIRAWNEKLFF.

This sequence joins TRBV7-2 and TRBJ1-6; D gene unclear. V lost 5 bases and J lost 0, with 11 bases in between. CDR1 SGHTA and CDR2 FQGNSA come from the germline V gene. The CDR3 consists of 16 residues. The CDR3 here is CASSRAGSSYNSPLHF. The CDR3 coding sequence is TGTGCCAGCAGCCGCGCCGGGAGCTCCTATAATTCACCCCTCCACTTT. Together with reference TRBV7-2 and TRBJ1-6, the CDR3 gives the full variable domain: GAGVSQSPSNKVTEKGKDVELRCDPISGHTALYWYRQSLGQGLEFLIYFQGNSAPDKSGLPSDRFSAERTGGSVSTLTIQRTQQEDSAVYLCASSRAGSSYNSPLHFGNGTRLTVT.

This clone was detected only a few times. The chain is built from TRBV4-3 and TRBJ2-7; 8 positions match TRBD1. Losses at the gene ends were 4 bases for V and 0 bases for J; bases not matched to a gene: 14. In germline, CDR1 is LGHNA, CDR2 YSLEER. The CDR3 extends over 18 amino acids. DNA of the CDR3: TGCGCCAGCAGCCCTTCTTTAATCAGACAGGGGACCTCCTACGAGCAGTACTTC. It yields the protein CASSPSLIRQGTSYEQYF.

This clone was seen a single time. The chain couples TRBV5-1 to TRBJ2-5; TRBD2 might be the D (5 bases). The CDR3 is made up of 16 amino acids. The V gene lost 1 base and the J gene lost 0 bases, with 13 bases spanning the gap. Germline CDR1 SGHRS, CDR2 YFSETQ. The CDR3 nucleotides are TGCGCCAGCAGCTTGATGGTCGGACTGTACCAAGAGACCCAGTACTTC. This codes for CASSLMVGLYQETQYF. The complete variable domain, with remaining parts taken from reference TRBV5-1 and TRBJ2-5, reads KAGVTQTPRYLIKTRGQQVTLSCSPISGHRSVSWYQQTPGQGLQFLFEYFSETQRNKGNFPGRFSGRQFSNSRSEMNVSTLELGDSALYLCASSLMVGLYQETQYFGPGTRLLVL.

The chain joins TRBV5-6 to TRBJ1-6; TRBD1 is a possible D gene (6 bases). The germline V gene encodes CDR1 SGHDT and CDR2 YYEEEE. This CDR3 is built from 14 residues. The germline V and J ends were trimmed by 5 bases and 8 bases, with 14 bases remaining between them. The CDR3 loop reads CASRYEQGYSPLHF. In DNA form, the CDR3 reads TGTGCCAGCAGATATGAACAGGGCTATTCACCCCTCCACTTT.

The chain has TRBV5-1 and TRBJ2-1; TRBD1 agrees at 7 bases. The CDR3 is 15 residues long. V shed 5 bases and J 3 bases; nucleotides not matched to a gene: 8. Germline V gene sequence: CDR1 SGHRS, CDR2 YFSETQ. This CDR3 is CASRPGQEIYNEQFF. The CDR3 DNA follows: TGCGCCAGCAGGCCTGGACAGGAAATCTACAATGAGCAGTTCTTC.

The chain combines TRBV5-4 with TRBJ1-2, with 9 positions matching TRBD1. This CDR3 has 16 amino acids. Germline V gene data show CDR1 as SGHNT and CDR2 as YYREEE (reference sequence). The trim removed 2 bases at V and 8 bases at J, leaving 13 bases unmatched. The CDR3: CASSLPGQGDHKGYTF. CDR3 coding DNA: TGTGCCAGCAGCTTACCGGGACAGGGTGACCATAAAGGCTACACCTTC.

V is TRBV5-4 and J is TRBJ1-3; TRBD1 matches 8 bases. CDR3 length equals 17 residues. Looked up from germline, CDR1 is SGHNT and CDR2 is YYREEE (reference sequence). V shed 4 bases and J 4 bases; nucleotides not matched to a gene: 13. This CDR3 reads CASSLRTGPGSGNTIYF. The DNA of the CDR3 is TGTGCCAGCAGCCTGCGGACAGGGCCTGGATCCGGAAACACCATATATTTT. The whole variable domain, remainder taken from reference TRBV5-4 and TRBJ1-3, is ETGVTQSPTHLIKTRGQQVTLRCSSQSGHNTVSWYQQALGQGPQFIFQYYREEENGRGNFPPRFSGLQFPNYSSELNVNALELDDSALYLCASSLRTGPGSGNTIYFGEGSWLTVV.

This rearrangement joins TRBV7-8 to TRBJ2-7; 8 positions agree with TRBD1. Per germline, CDR1 SGHVS and CDR2 FQNEAQ. CDR3 size: 14 residues. V shed 11 bases, J shed 6 bases, and the junction held 15 bases outside the gene matches. The CDR3, as DNA: TGTGCCTCGGGGACAGGATTCTTAACCCTCGAGCAGTACTTC. Its translation: CASGTGFLTLEQYF. Complete variable domain (other parts from reference TRBV7-8 and TRBJ2-7): GAGVSQSPRYKVAKRGQDVALRCDPISGHVSLFWYQQALGQGPEFLTYFQNEAQLDKSGLPSDRFFAERPEGSVSTLKIQRTQQEDSAVYLCASGTGFLTLEQYFGPGTRLTVT.

This chain joins TRBV29-1 and TRBJ2-5, with a tentative D call TRBD2 (6 bases). The ends were cut back, 2 bases at V and 5 bases at J, with 27 bases in the middle. From germline, CDR1 is SQVTM and CDR2 ANQGSEA. This CDR3 spans 18 amino acids. CDR3 in DNA: TGCAGCGTTGAATCCCTAGGGCGGGGATGGGAGGAAAGGGAGACCCAGTACTTC. Its protein is CSVESLGRGWEERETQYF.

As to this clone: The same CDR3 also results from other DNA sequences found in this sample. The chain carries TRBV9 and TRBJ1-3; D uncertain. The germline V gene has CDR1 SGDLS and CDR2 YYNGEE. There are 13 residues in the CDR3. Deletions cut 0 bases from V and 7 bases from J, with 8 bases between. For the CDR3, the DNA is TGTGCCAGCAGCGTAGGTGGAGGGAACACCATATATTTT. Translation: CASSVGGGNTIYF.

The chain couples TRBV7-2 to TRBJ2-7, with 7 bases fitting TRBD2. Germline trimming cut 1 base from V and 3 bases from J; bases unmatched to any gene: 6. Germline CDR1 and CDR2: SGHTA and FQGNSA. This CDR3 region has 15 residues. This CDR3 reads CASSLGGGTFYEQYF. As DNA, the CDR3 is TGTGCCAGCAGCTTAGGGGGGGGGACTTTCTACGAGCAGTACTTC.

The chain has TRBV7-2 and TRBJ2-6; D may be TRBD1 (5 bases). Germline V lookup: CDR1 SGHTA, CDR2 FQGNSA. CDR3 length: 17 residues. Trimming removed 4 bases at V and 4 bases at J, with 17 bases between. CDR3 bases: TGTGCCAGCAGCTCAAACGTAGGACAATCCGGGGCCAACGTCCTGACTTTC. This encodes CASSSNVGQSGANVLTF.

The chain joins TRBV28 to TRBJ1-1; 10 nucleotides align to TRBD1. Losses at the gene ends were 6 bases for V and 7 bases for J; bases not matched to a gene: 8. The CDR3 runs to 14 residues. Germline V CDR1 and CDR2: MDHEN, SYDVKM. The CDR3 region is CASSGQGVYGEAFF. CDR3 nucleotides: TGTGCCAGCAGCGGACAGGGGGTTTACGGTGAAGCTTTCTTT.

The rearrangement uses TRBV5-1 and TRBJ2-7; a possible D gene is TRBD2 (6 bases). Germline V gene lookup returns CDR1 SGHRS and CDR2 YFSETQ. This CDR3 has 13 amino acids. The V gene lost 3 bases and the J gene lost 6 bases, with 13 bases spanning the gap. CDR3 protein: CASSSLRGSEQYF. For the CDR3, the DNA is TGCGCCAGCAGCTCCCTCCGGGGGTCCGAGCAGTACTTC. Variable domain in full (rest from reference TRBV5-1 and TRBJ2-7): KAGVTQTPRYLIKTRGQQVTLSCSPISGHRSVSWYQQTPGQGLQFLFEYFSETQRNKGNFPGRFSGRQFSNSRSEMNVSTLELGDSALYLCASSSLRGSEQYFGPGTRLTVT.

The sample holds one count of this clone. CDR3 nucleotide sequence: TGTGCCAGCACTATCGGGGTGTCGGGTCAGCCCCAGCATTTT. The encoded protein is CASTIGVSGQPQHF. This sequence joins TRBV6-6 and TRBJ1-5; D unresolved. The CDR3 runs to 14 residues. From germline, CDR1 is MNHNY and CDR2 SVGAGI (reference sequence). V lost 7 bases to trimming and J lost 6 bases, with 16 bases between them.

The chain is built from TRBV27 and TRBJ1-6, with 8 bases that match TRBD1. This CDR3 contains 14 residues. With V trimmed by 3 bases and J by 10 bases, 5 bases remained unmatched. The germline V gene has CDR1 MNHEY and CDR2 SMNVEV (reference sequence). In DNA form, the CDR3 reads TGTGCCAGCAGTTTCGGGACAGGAGCCTCACCCCTCCACTTT. Amino acids: CASSFGTGASPLHF.

CDR3 sequence (DNA): TGTGCCAGCACTCCTAGGGGTTCACATGAAAAACTGTTTTTT. Protein product: CASTPRGSHEKLFF. This chain connects TRBV6-1 to TRBJ1-4; D is possibly TRBD1 (5 bases). Germline V gives CDR1 MNHNS, CDR2 SASEGT. V was shortened by 7 bases and J by 6 bases, with 15 bases between the two germline ends. This CDR3 is 14 amino acids long.

J is TRBJ2-1 and V is TRBV15; 7 nucleotides align to TRBD1. The CDR3 covers 14 residues. Germline V CDR1 and CDR2: LNHNV, YYDKDF (reference sequence). V shed 3 bases, J shed 6 bases, and the junction held 5 bases outside the gene matches. CDR3 DNA: TGTGCCACCAGCAGGACTTGGACAGGCAATGAGCAGTTCTTC. Amino acid sequence: CATSRTWTGNEQFF.

V usage is TRBV11-2 and J usage is TRBJ2-5; TRBD2 is a possible D gene (6 bases). The CDR3 sequence is 15 residues long. CDR1 is SGHAT, CDR2 FQNNGV, per germline. Deletions cut 2 bases from V and 4 bases from J, with 14 bases between. CDR3 loop: CASSLIRGVGETQYF. The CDR3 DNA is TGTGCCAGCAGCTTAATACGCGGGGTGGGAGAGACCCAGTACTTC.

The V gene is TRBV9, the J gene TRBJ2-3; TRBD2 aligns across 8 bases. V was pared by 3 bases and J by 1 base, with 4 bases of the junction left unmatched. There are 15 residues in the CDR3. Germline-derived CDR1 and CDR2 are SGDLS and YYNGEE. DNA of the CDR3: TGTGCCAGCAGCGGGCGGGGGGAGGGCACAGATACGCAGTATTTT. Translation gives CASSGRGEGTDTQYF.

CDR3 in DNA: TGCAGCGTTGGAAACCGGGACAACTACGAGCAGTACTTC. Translation: CSVGNRDNYEQYF. The chain uses TRBV29-1 and TRBJ2-7; D is perhaps TRBD1 (6 bases). CDR1 is SQVTM and CDR2 is ANQGSEA in the germline V gene. The CDR3 totals 13 residues. Trimming took off 4 bases at V and 3 bases at J, with 13 bases between the two ends.

This clone showed up just a few times. The chain couples TRBV7-8 to TRBJ1-2, with D perhaps TRBD1 (5 bases). Germline V gene lookup returns CDR1 SGHVS and CDR2 FQNEAQ. The CDR3 covers 14 residues. The ends were cut back, 1 base at V and 4 bases at J, with 10 bases in the middle. The chain's CDR3 is CASSLVPGIYGYTF. Written as DNA, the CDR3 is TGTGCCAGCAGCTTAGTTCCAGGGATCTATGGCTACACCTTC.